Listed below are T cell receptor beta chains from one sample, sequenced in a study of cytomegalovirus exposure and HLA in healthy donors. Clones were read by immunoSEQ multiplex PCR, and TCRdb kept only the in-frame ones, dropping some. The data include about 200,000 clones; the top ten clones carry roughly 1.1%. Input material: PBMCs. The receptors were sampled from a girl aged 2 to 9 in good health and CMV-seropositive. The CDR3 runs from the conserved cysteine through the conserved F or W. A D gene is named only where the DNA matches it firmly.

v_gene: TRBV2; d_gene: NA; j_gene: TRBJ2-5; CDR3nt: TGTGCCAGCAGCGCCGACAGCTACCAAGAGACCCAGTACTTC; CDR3aa: CASSADSYQETQYF
v_gene: TRBV7-2; d_gene: TRBD1; j_gene: TRBJ1-1; CDR3nt: TGTGCCAGCAGCCTGGGACAGGGAAGGGCTGAAGCTTTCTTT; CDR3aa: CASSLGQGRAEAFF
v_gene: TRBV7-2; d_gene: TRBD2; j_gene: TRBJ2-1; CDR3nt: TGTGCCAGCAGCTTAGCGTACCGGGGACTAACTAATGAGCAGTTCTTC; CDR3aa: CASSLAYRGLTNEQFF
v_gene: TRBV11-2; d_gene: TRBD2; j_gene: TRBJ2-7; CDR3nt: TGTGCCAGCAGCTTAGGGCTTGGGACTAGCGGCTCCTACGAGCAGTACTTC; CDR3aa: CASSLGLGTSGSYEQYF
v_gene: TRBV27; d_gene: TRBD2; j_gene: TRBJ2-7; CDR3nt: TGTGCCAGCGACCTGGGGGTAGCGGGGTCCTACGAGCAGTACTTC; CDR3aa: CASDLGVAGSYEQYF
v_gene: TRBV6-5; d_gene: NA; j_gene: TRBJ2-1; CDR3nt: TGTGCCAGCAGTTACTCACAGGGGGGGTCCTACAATGAGCAGTTCTTC; CDR3aa: CASSYSQGGSYNEQFF
v_gene: TRBV4-1; d_gene: TRBD2; j_gene: TRBJ2-1; CDR3nt: TGCGCCAGCAGCCAAGTAGGGCTAGCGGTTCACAATGAGCAGTTCTTC; CDR3aa: CASSQVGLAVHNEQFF
v_gene: TRBV2; d_gene: NA; j_gene: TRBJ2-2; CDR3nt: TGTGCCAGCAGTGAGGGACTTAACACCGGGGAGCTGTTTTTT; CDR3aa: CASSEGLNTGELFF
v_gene: TRBV27; d_gene: TRBD2; j_gene: TRBJ2-1; CDR3nt: TGTGCCAGCAGTTTAATTAGCGGGAGTGGTGCGGAGCAGTTCTTC; CDR3aa: CASSLISGSGAEQFF
v_gene: TRBV2; d_gene: NA; j_gene: TRBJ2-6; CDR3nt: TGTGCCAGCAGTGAAGCCAACAGTATCTCTGGGGCCAACGTCCTGACTTTC; CDR3aa: CASSEANSISGANVLTF
v_gene: TRBV7-9; d_gene: TRBD1; j_gene: TRBJ2-5; CDR3nt: TGTGCCAGCAGCTTCCCGGGACAGCAAGAGACCCAGTACTTC; CDR3aa: CASSFPGQQETQYF
v_gene: TRBV19; d_gene: TRBD2; j_gene: TRBJ2-1; CDR3nt: TGTGCCAGTAGTTTCTCGACCCCCCTAGCGGCCTACAATGAGCAGTTCTTC; CDR3aa: CASSFSTPLAAYNEQFF
v_gene: TRBV5-1; d_gene: TRBD2; j_gene: TRBJ2-1; CDR3nt: TGCGCCAGCAGCACGGGACTAGGCCCCTCCTACAATGAGCAGTTCTTC; CDR3aa: CASSTGLGPSYNEQFF
v_gene: TRBV30; d_gene: NA; j_gene: TRBJ1-5; CDR3nt: TGTGCCTGGAGTGTAGGGAGGCGCTTTAACTGGAATCAGCCCCAGCATTTT; CDR3aa: CAWSVGRRFNWNQPQHF
v_gene: TRBV5-8; d_gene: NA; j_gene: TRBJ2-3; CDR3nt: TGTGCCAGCAGCTTGTGGGAGCGGGCCGCAACAGATACGCAGTATTTT; CDR3aa: CASSLWERAATDTQYF
v_gene: TRBV13; d_gene: TRBD2; j_gene: TRBJ2-3; CDR3nt: TGTGCCAGCAGCTTAAGTCTAGCGGGCCTATCGGGCACAGATACGCAGTATTTT; CDR3aa: CASSLSLAGLSGTDTQYF
v_gene: TRBV13; d_gene: TRBD2; j_gene: TRBJ2-3; CDR3nt: TGTGCCAGCAGCTCACGCGGAACTAGCGGGGCAAGGACTAGCACAGATACGCAGTATTTT; CDR3aa: CASSSRGTSGARTSTDTQYF
v_gene: TRBV4-1; d_gene: TRBD2; j_gene: TRBJ2-3; CDR3nt: TGCGCCAGCAGCAAAATAGCGGGAGGGCTGACAGATACGCAGTATTTT; CDR3aa: CASSKIAGGLTDTQYF
v_gene: TRBV5-1; d_gene: NA; j_gene: TRBJ2-7; CDR3nt: TGCGCCAGCAGCCCATATACGACTAAAACCTACGAGCAGTACTTC; CDR3aa: CASSPYTTKTYEQYF
v_gene: TRBV7-8; d_gene: NA; j_gene: TRBJ1-5; CDR3nt: TGTGCCAGCAGCCTTACACCAGGGTTGGGCCAGCCCCAGCATTTT; CDR3aa: CASSLTPGLGQPQHF
v_gene: TRBV11-3; d_gene: TRBD2; j_gene: TRBJ2-7; CDR3nt: TGTGCCAGCAGCACTAGCGGTAGCGAGCAGTACTTC; CDR3aa: CASSTSGSEQYF
v_gene: TRBV27; d_gene: NA; j_gene: TRBJ2-1; CDR3nt: NA; CDR3aa: CASSLSRWASGAPPFF
v_gene: TRBV19; d_gene: NA; j_gene: TRBJ1-5; CDR3nt: TGTGCCAGTAGTCGGGAGGGGGGAAATCAGCCCCAGCATTTT; CDR3aa: CASSREGGNQPQHF
v_gene: TRBV6-1; d_gene: NA; j_gene: TRBJ1-2; CDR3nt: TGTGCCAGCAGTGAATATCCCGACAACGACTATGGCTACACCTTC; CDR3aa: CASSEYPDNDYGYTF
v_gene: TRBV6-1; d_gene: TRBD1; j_gene: TRBJ2-7; CDR3nt: TGTGCCAGCAGCGAACTCCCAGGGACAGGGGTCACCCCCTACGAGCAGTACTTC; CDR3aa: CASSELPGTGVTPYEQYF
v_gene: TRBV7-9; d_gene: NA; j_gene: TRBJ2-5; CDR3nt: TGTGCCAGCAGCTTAGAATCAGGGGGGAGCCAGTACTTC; CDR3aa: CASSLESGGSQYF
v_gene: TRBV6-5; d_gene: TRBD2; j_gene: TRBJ2-1; CDR3nt: TGTGCCAGCAGTTACGCGGGAGTAAGTGGCAATGAGCAGTTCTTC; CDR3aa: CASSYAGVSGNEQFF
v_gene: TRBV9; d_gene: NA; j_gene: TRBJ2-7; CDR3nt: TGTGCCAGCAGCCCGGGGTCCGCCAGCTCCTACGAGCAGTACTTC; CDR3aa: CASSPGSASSYEQYF
v_gene: TRBV6-1; d_gene: NA; j_gene: TRBJ1-6; CDR3nt: TGTGCCAGCAGTGAGTCCCTCCTCTCACCCCTCCACTTT; CDR3aa: CASSESLLSPLHF
v_gene: TRBV7-2; d_gene: NA; j_gene: TRBJ2-4; CDR3nt: TGTGCCAGCAGCTCAAACCGGAGAAACATTCAGTACTTC; CDR3aa: CASSSNRRNIQYF
v_gene: TRBV28; d_gene: TRBD2; j_gene: TRBJ2-2; CDR3nt: TGTGCCAGCCGGACTAGCGGGAGGGCCCGGACCGGGGAGCTGTTTTTT; CDR3aa: CASRTSGRARTGELFF
v_gene: TRBV11-2; d_gene: TRBD2; j_gene: TRBJ2-2; CDR3nt: TGTGCCAGCAGCTTAGATAACGGTGGGACTAGCGGGAGGATAGGCGGGGAGCTGTTTTTT; CDR3aa: CASSLDNGGTSGRIGGELFF
v_gene: TRBV28; d_gene: NA; j_gene: TRBJ1-6; CDR3nt: TGTGCCAGCTACAGGGAGCATTCACCCCTCCACTTT; CDR3aa: CASYREHSPLHF
v_gene: TRBV20-1; d_gene: NA; j_gene: TRBJ2-5; CDR3nt: TGCAGTGCTACTAACAGGGAGACCCAGTACTTC; CDR3aa: CSATNRETQYF
v_gene: TRBV29-1; d_gene: NA; j_gene: TRBJ2-3; CDR3nt: TGCAGCGTCCCTAAAAAGGGGGGCACAGATACGCAGTATTTT; CDR3aa: CSVPKKGGTDTQYF
v_gene: TRBV1; d_gene: NA; j_gene: TRBJ1-4; CDR3nt: TGCACCAGCAGCCGGAAGACTCCGTCTAATGAAAAACTGTTTTTT; CDR3aa: CTSSRKTPSNEKLFF
v_gene: TRBV5-4; d_gene: TRBD2; j_gene: TRBJ2-5; CDR3nt: TGTGCCAGCAGCTTGGGGGGGACTAGCGGGAGAGAGACCCAGTACTTC; CDR3aa: CASSLGGTSGRETQYF
v_gene: TRBV5-1; d_gene: TRBD2; j_gene: TRBJ2-3; CDR3nt: TGCGCCAGCAGCACCGGGACTAGCGGAGATACGCAGTATTTT; CDR3aa: CASSTGTSGDTQYF
v_gene: TRBV6-6; d_gene: TRBD1; j_gene: TRBJ1-3; CDR3nt: TGTGCCAGCACCCAGACAGGGCGTGGAAACACCATATATTTT; CDR3aa: CASTQTGRGNTIYF